Shown below are 7 T cell receptor beta chains from a single sample sequenced in a study of blood T cell repertoires in COVID-19 (TCRdb year 2020). The library was produced with the immunoSEQ multiplex PCR assay. Sourced from immuneACCESS, this table was stored by TCRdb with only in-frame sequences that have V and J called. A share of the clones is absent; for the studies checked, an unresolved V gene accounts for under half, and the remainder has no known explanation. Across this sample there are about 87,000 clones, with more than 85% seen only once. Jointly, the top ten make up around 5.3% of the sample. Sequencing used peripheral blood. The receptors originated from a man in his forties with acute or convalescent COVID-19.

J is TRBJ2-7 and V is TRBV27, with 9 bases fitting TRBD2. CDR1 is MNHEY and CDR2 is SMNVEV in the germline V gene (reference sequence). V trimming: 3 bases; J trimming: 4 bases; junction bases outside the gene matches: 4. The CDR3 totals 14 residues. The CDR3 protein is CASSFQREVYEQYF. The DNA of the CDR3 is TGTGCCAGCAGTTTTCAGCGGGAGGTGTACGAGCAGTACTTC.

This clone was seen a handful of times. V usage is TRBV11-2 and J usage is TRBJ2-3, with TRBD1 identical over 7 bases. CDR1 and CDR2 from the germline V gene are SGHAT and FQNNGV. V was clipped by 10 bases and J by 4 bases; unmatched bases: 5. CDR3 length: 12 amino acids. The CDR3 region has the DNA TGTGCCACTGCTACAGGGGCAGATACGCAGTATTTT. Its protein is CATATGADTQYF.

The V call is TRBV10-2, the J call TRBJ2-1; 9 positions agree with TRBD1. V dropped 4 bases and J dropped 6; count of bases not matched to a gene: 13. The CDR3 extends over 17 amino acids. Germline V lookup: CDR1 WSHSY, CDR2 SAAADI. This CDR3 reads CASSALLDRGTGNEQFF. The CDR3 DNA sequence: TGCGCCAGCAGTGCCCTGCTGGACAGGGGTACTGGCAATGAGCAGTTCTTC.

V gene TRBV23-1 combines with J gene TRBJ2-7; 7 nucleotides align to TRBD1. TRBV23-1 qualifies as an ORF whose function is uncertain. This CDR3 has 14 amino acids. Trimming took 0 bases from V and 3 from J; bases not matched to a gene: 2. The DNA for the CDR3 is TGCGCCAGCAGTCAATCTGGACAGGTCTACGAGCAGTACTTC. Amino acids: CASSQSGQVYEQYF.

The V call is TRBV6-2 or TRBV6-3, the J call TRBJ2-7; D remains ambiguous. The CDR3 has 12 amino acids. Germline CDR1 is MNHEY and CDR2 is SVGEGT. V dropped 6 bases and J dropped 3 bases, with 9 bases sitting between them. The CDR3 DNA reads TGTGCCAGCAGCCCCGAGAACTACGAGCAGTACTTC. Translation gives CASSPENYEQYF.

This sequence joins TRBV5-5 and TRBJ2-1; 10 nucleotides match TRBD2. This CDR3 is built from 16 residues. The germline V gene has CDR1 SGHKS and CDR2 YYEKEE (reference sequence). The V gene end was trimmed by 5 bases and the J gene end by 0 bases; junction bases not matched to a gene: 5. CDR3 region: CASSREREGSYNEQFF. CDR3 sequence (DNA): TGTGCCAGCAGTCGGGAGCGGGAGGGCTCCTACAATGAGCAGTTCTTC.

The rearrangement joins TRBV9 to TRBJ1-3; possible D gene TRBD1, 5 bases. The CDR3 totals 15 residues. V shed 0 bases and J shed 1 base, with 8 bases lying between them. Per germline, CDR1 SGDLS and CDR2 YYNGEE. The CDR3 is CASSVAAGSGNTIYF. CDR3 in DNA: TGTGCCAGCAGCGTAGCTGCAGGGTCTGGAAACACCATATATTTT. Full variable domain (missing parts from reference TRBV9 and TRBJ1-3): DSGVTQTPKHLITATGQRVTLRCSPRSGDLSVYWYQQSLDQGLQFLIQYYNGEERAKGNILERFSAQQFPDLHSELNLSSLELGDSALYFCASSVAAGSGNTIYFGEGSWLTVV.